This T cell receptor (beta chain) stems from a study of blood T cell repertoires in COVID-19. Study information: Researchers got acute and convalescent COVID-19 samples from the United States, Italy and Spain. From T cells, B-cell-depleted T cells, or PBMCs came the material, which was cDNA or gDNA.

There are 16 residues in the CDR3. The germline CDR1 and CDR2 sequences are SGHVS and FQNEAQ. The V end lost 6 bases, the J end lost 0 bases, and 15 bases lay between the germline ends. In the original workflow: Using reference gene primer amplification, nucleated cell counts were estimated. Sequencing was performed with immunoSEQ multiplex PCR; in TCRdb, only in-frame clones are kept and a portion is missing. Clonal size and the V and J genes are those of that table, whereas D and trimming came from the DNA. The sample has some 320,000 clones; 70% to 90% are singletons. The rearrangement joins TRBV7-8 to TRBJ2-1, with D perhaps matching TRBD2 (6 bases). Sequencing was carried out using peripheral blood. This clonotype was obtained from a human donor in a cohort sampled during active COVID-19. CDR3 nucleotide sequence: TGTGCCAGCAGGCTCGGGCGGGGCCTCTCCTACAATGAGCAGTTCTTC. Its protein is CASRLGRGLSYNEQFF. The entire variable domain, with the rest obtained from reference TRBV7-8 and TRBJ2-1, is as follows: GAGVSQSPRYKVAKRGQDVALRCDPISGHVSLFWYQQALGQGPEFLTYFQNEAQLDKSGLPSDRFFAERPEGSVSTLKIQRTQQEDSAVYLCASRLGRGLSYNEQFFGPGTRLTVL.